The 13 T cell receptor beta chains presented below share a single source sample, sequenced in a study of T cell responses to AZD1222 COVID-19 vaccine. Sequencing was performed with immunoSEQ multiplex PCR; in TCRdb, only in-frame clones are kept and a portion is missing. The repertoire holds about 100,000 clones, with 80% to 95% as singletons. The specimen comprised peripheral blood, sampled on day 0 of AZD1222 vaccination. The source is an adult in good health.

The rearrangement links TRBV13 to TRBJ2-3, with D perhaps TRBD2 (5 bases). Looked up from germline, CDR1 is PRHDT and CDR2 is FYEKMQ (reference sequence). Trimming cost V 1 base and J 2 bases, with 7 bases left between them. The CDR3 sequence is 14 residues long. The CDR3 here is CASSLEGATDTQYF. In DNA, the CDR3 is TGTGCCAGCAGCTTAGAGGGAGCCACAGATACGCAGTATTTT.

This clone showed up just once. CDR3 in amino acids: CASSVAPMGETQYF. CDR3 sequence (DNA): TGTGCCAGCAGCGTAGCTCCCATGGGAGAGACCCAGTACTTC. V gene TRBV9 combines with J gene TRBJ2-5; D ambiguous. Germline loops: CDR1 SGDLS, CDR2 YYNGEE. V was shortened by 0 bases and J by 4 bases, with 10 bases between the two germline ends. CDR3 length: 14 amino acids.

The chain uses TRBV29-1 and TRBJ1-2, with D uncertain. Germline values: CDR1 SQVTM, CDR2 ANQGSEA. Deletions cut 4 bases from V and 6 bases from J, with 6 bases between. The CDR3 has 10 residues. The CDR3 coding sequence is TGCAGCGTTGTCAGCGATGGCTACACCTTC. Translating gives CSVVSDGYTF.

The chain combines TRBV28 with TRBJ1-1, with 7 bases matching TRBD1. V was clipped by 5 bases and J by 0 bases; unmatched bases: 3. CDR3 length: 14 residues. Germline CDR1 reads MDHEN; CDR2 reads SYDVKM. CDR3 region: CASSPGTVNTEAFF. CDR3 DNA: TGTGCCAGCAGTCCCGGGACAGTGAACACTGAAGCTTTCTTT.

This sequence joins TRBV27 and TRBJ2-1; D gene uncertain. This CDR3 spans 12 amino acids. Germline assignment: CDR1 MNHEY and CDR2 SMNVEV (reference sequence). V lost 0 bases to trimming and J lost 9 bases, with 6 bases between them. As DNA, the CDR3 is TGTGCCAGCAGTTTATCACCCGGTGAGCAGTTCTTC. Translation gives CASSLSPGEQFF.

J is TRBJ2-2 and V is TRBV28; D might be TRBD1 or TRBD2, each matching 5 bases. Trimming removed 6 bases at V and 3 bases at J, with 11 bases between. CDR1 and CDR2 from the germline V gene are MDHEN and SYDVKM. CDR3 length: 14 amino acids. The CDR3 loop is CASRPGTYTGELFF. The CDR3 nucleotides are TGTGCCAGCAGGCCCGGGACCTACACCGGGGAGCTGTTTTTT.

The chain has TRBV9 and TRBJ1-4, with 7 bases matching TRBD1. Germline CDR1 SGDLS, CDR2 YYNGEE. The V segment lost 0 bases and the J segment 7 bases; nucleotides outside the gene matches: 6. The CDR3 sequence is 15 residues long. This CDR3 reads CASSVEGGWGEKLFF. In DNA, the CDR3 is TGTGCCAGCAGCGTAGAAGGGGGCTGGGGTGAAAAACTGTTTTTT.

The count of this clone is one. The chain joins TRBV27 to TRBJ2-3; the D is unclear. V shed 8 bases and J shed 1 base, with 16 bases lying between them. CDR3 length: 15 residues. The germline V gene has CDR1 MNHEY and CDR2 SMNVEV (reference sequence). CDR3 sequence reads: CASQRGDTRTDTQYF. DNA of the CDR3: TGTGCCAGCCAGAGAGGCGATACCCGCACAGATACGCAGTATTTT.

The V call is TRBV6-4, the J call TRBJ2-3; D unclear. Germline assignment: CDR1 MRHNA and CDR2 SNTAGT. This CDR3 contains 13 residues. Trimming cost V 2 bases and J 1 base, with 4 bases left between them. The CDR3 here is CASSDRGTDTQYF. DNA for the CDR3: TGTGCCAGCAGTGACAGGGGCACAGATACGCAGTATTTT.

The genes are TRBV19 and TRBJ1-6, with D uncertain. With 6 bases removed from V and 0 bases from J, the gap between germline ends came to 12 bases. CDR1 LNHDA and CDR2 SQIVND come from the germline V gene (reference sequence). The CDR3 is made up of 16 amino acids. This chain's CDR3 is CASSLDTPSYNSPLHF. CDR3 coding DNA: TGTGCCAGTAGCCTCGACACTCCCTCCTATAATTCACCCCTCCACTTT.

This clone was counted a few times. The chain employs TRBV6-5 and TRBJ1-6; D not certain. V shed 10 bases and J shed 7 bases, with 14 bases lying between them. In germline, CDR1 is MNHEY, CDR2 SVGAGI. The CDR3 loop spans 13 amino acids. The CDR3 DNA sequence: TGTGCCACCCAAGGAGTAAAGAATTCACCCCTCCACTTT. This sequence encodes CATQGVKNSPLHF.

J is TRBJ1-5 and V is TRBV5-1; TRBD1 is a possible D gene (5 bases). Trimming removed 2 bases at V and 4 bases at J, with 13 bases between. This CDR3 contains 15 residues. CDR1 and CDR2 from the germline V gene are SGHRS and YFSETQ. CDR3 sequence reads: CASSFWGGDNQPQHF. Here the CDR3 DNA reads TGCGCCAGCAGCTTTTGGGGAGGGGATAATCAGCCCCAGCATTTT.

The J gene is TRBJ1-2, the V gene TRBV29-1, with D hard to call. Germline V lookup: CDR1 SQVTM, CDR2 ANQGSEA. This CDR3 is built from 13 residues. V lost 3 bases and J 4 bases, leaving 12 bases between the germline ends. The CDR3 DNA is TGCAGCGTTGAGTCTGCCAGCCTCTATGGCTACACCTTC. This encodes CSVESASLYGYTF. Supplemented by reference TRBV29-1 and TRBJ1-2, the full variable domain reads SAVISQKPSRDICQRGTSLTIQCQVDSQVTMMFWYRQQPGQSLTLIATANQGSEATYESGFVIDKFPISRPNLTFSTLTVSNMSPEDSSIYLCSVESASLYGYTFGSGTRLTVV.